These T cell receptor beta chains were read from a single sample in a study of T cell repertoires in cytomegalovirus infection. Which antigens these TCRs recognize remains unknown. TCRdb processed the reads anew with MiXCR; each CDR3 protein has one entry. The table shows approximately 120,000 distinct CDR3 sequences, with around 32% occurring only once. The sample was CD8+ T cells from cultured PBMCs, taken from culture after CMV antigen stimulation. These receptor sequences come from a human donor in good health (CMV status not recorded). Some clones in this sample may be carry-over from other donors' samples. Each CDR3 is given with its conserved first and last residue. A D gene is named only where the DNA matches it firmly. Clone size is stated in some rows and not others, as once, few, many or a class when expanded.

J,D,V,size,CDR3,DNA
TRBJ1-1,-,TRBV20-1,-,CSAGRRSVRESAFF,TGCAGTGCGGGTCGACGGTCAGTTAGAGAGTCGGCTTTCTTT
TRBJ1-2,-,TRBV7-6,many,CASSSGYGYTF,TGTGCCAGCAGCTCAGGGTACGGCTACACCTTC
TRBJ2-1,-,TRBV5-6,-,CASSWRDLLNEQFF,TGTGCCAGCAGCTGGCGAGATCTGCTCAATGAGCAGTTCTTC
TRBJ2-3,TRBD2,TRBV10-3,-,CAITQAGLGTDTQYF,TGTGCCATCACTCAAGCCGGACTAGGAACAGATACGCAGTATTTT
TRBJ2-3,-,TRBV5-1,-,CASSLEVGPDTQYF,TGCGCCAGCAGCTTGGAGGTAGGCCCAGATACGCAGTATTTT
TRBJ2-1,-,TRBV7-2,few,CASSFPSYNEQFF,TGTGCCAGCAGTTTCCCCTCCTACAATGAGCAGTTCTTC
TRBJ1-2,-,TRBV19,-,CASIADGPGYTF,TGTGCCAGCATAGCGGACGGCCCTGGCTACACCTTC
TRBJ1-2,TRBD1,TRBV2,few,CASSLLSGQYGYTF,TGTGCCAGCAGTTTACTTTCGGGACAGTATGGCTACACCTTC
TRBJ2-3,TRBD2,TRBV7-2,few,CASSFGLAGTSTDTQYF,TGTGCCAGCAGCTTCGGACTAGCGGGCACTAGCACAGATACGCAGTATTTT
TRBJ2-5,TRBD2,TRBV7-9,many,CASIPSGGKTQYF,TGTGCCAGCATCCCTAGCGGGGGAAAGACCCAGTACTTC
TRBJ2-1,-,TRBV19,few,CASSKGGSYNEQFF,TGTGCCAGTAGTAAAGGGGGTTCCTACAATGAGCAGTTCTTC
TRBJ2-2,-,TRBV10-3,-,CAITADTGELFF,TGTGCCATCACCGCGGACACCGGGGAGCTGTTTTTT
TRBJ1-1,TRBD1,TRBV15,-,CATSRDQGAGTEAFF,TGTGCCACCAGCAGAGATCAGGGGGCTGGGACTGAAGCTTTCTTT
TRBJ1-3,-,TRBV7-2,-,CASGLGSSGNTIYF,TGTGCCAGCGGCTTGGGGAGCTCTGGAAACACCATATATTTT
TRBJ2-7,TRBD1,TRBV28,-,CASRGQGAHTEQYF,TGTGCCAGCCGGGGTCAGGGGGCGCATACCGAGCAGTACTTC
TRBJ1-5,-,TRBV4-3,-,CASSQDPNPLHWPQHF,TGCGCCAGCAGCCAAGATCCGAATCCCTTGCATTGGCCCCAGCATTTT
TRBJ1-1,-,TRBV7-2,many,CASSPDMNTEAFF,TGTGCCAGCAGCCCCGATATGAACACTGAAGCTTTCTTT
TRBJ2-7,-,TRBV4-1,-,CASSQDRLLDYEQYF,TGCGCCAGCAGCCAAGATCGACTATTGGACTACGAGCAGTACTTC
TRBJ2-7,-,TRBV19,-,CASSIGGSNLAEQYF,TGTGCCAGTAGTATAGGAGGGTCTAATCTCGCCGAGCAGTACTTC
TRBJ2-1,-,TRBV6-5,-,CASSHNPSSYNEQFF,TGTGCCAGCAGCCACAACCCGAGCTCCTACAATGAGCAGTTCTTC
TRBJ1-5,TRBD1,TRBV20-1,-,CSARPRDSSNQPQHF,TGCAGTGCTAGACCGAGGGACAGTAGCAATCAGCCCCAGCATTTT
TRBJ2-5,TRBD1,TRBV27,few,CASSVHRGAETQYF,TGTGCCAGCAGTGTTCACAGGGGTGCAGAGACCCAGTACTTC
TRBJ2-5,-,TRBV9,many,CASSGGAGVTQYF,TGTGCCAGCAGCGGGGGGGCGGGGGTGACCCAGTACTTC
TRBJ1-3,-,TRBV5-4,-,CASSLDEDSPLSGNTIYF,TGTGCCAGCAGCTTGGATGAGGACAGCCCCCTCTCTGGAAACACCATATATTTT
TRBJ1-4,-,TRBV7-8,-,CASSRQDPNEKLFF,TGTGCCAGCAGCCGACAGGACCCTAATGAAAAACTGTTTTTT
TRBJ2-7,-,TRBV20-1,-,CSAGNRGGYEQYF,TGCAGTGCTGGGAACAGGGGGGGTTACGAGCAGTACTTC
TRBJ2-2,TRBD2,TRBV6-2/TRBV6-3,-,CASSLLSGGNTGELFF,TGTGCCAGCAGTCTCCTTTCGGGGGGAAACACCGGGGAGCTGTTTTTT
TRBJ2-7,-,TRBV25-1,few,CASSEGPAASGSYEQYF,TGTGCCAGCAGTGAAGGTCCCGCGGCCTCGGGATCCTACGAGCAGTACTTC
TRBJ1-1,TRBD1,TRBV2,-,CARRRDRVLWDTEAFF,TGTGCCAGGCGCCGGGACAGGGTGCTTTGGGACACTGAAGCTTTCTTT
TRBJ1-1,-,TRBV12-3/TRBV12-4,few,CASSLGRFEAFF,TGTGCCAGCAGTTTAGGTCGTTTTGAAGCTTTCTTT
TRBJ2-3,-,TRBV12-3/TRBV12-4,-,CASSPGTTDTQYF,TGTGCCAGCAGTCCAGGGACAACAGATACGCAGTATTTT
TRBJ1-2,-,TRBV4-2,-,CASSQLGDFYGYTF,TGTGCCAGCAGCCAACTCGGGGATTTCTATGGCTACACCTTC
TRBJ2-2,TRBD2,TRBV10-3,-,CAAHTGTSNGELFF,TGTGCCGCTCATACCGGGACTAGCAACGGGGAGCTGTTTTTT
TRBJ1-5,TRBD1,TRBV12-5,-,CASAPDRADQPQHF,TGTGCTAGTGCCCCCGACAGGGCCGATCAGCCCCAGCATTTT
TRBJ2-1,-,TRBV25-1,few,CASSQRLGGREQFF,TGTGCCAGCAGTCAGCGACTAGGCGGCCGAGAGCAGTTCTTC